This T cell receptor (beta chain) stems from a study of blood T cells in healthy people across ages. A second PCR, run for roughly 7 to 11 cycles, used a sample-barcoded 5' primer plus a J-beta primer mix. MiXCR was run by TCRdb on the 5' RACE reads, yielding one entry per CDR3 protein. This table has about 1.8 million distinct CDR3 sequences, 49% appearing once. Germline CDR1 MGHDK, CDR2 SYGVNS. Trimming removed 10 bases at V and 9 bases at J, with 10 bases between. This CDR3 region has 10 residues. The receptor was isolated from a woman between 40 and 55 years old in good health. Source material: blood. The chain couples TRBV25-1 to TRBJ2-1; a possible D gene is TRBD2 (5 bases). This CDR3 is CATEGFEQFF. In nucleotides, the CDR3 is TGTGCCACCGAGGGTTTTGAGCAGTTCTTC.